These 22 T cell receptor beta chains originate from one sample sequenced in a study of T-cell memory formation after mild COVID-19. Each CDR3 protein gets one entry after TCRdb re-called the 5' RACE reads with MiXCR. The top ten hold about 8.1% of the sample, which has about 560,000 distinct CDR3 sequences, approximately 15% seen once. The sequencing sample was made of PBMCs or a T cell subset sorted from them (not recorded which). The receptor set was obtained from an adult woman who had mild COVID-19 (a few samples of this study predate the infection). Cell type and time point are not known.

This clonotype was observed a handful of times. The rearrangement uses TRBV29-1 and TRBJ1-1; D remains ambiguous. The CDR3 runs 12 residues. The germline CDR1 and CDR2 sequences are SQVTM and ANQGSEA. The V and J ends lost 6 bases and 4 bases respectively, with 12 bases between them. The CDR3 nucleotides are TGCAGCGTCCTCCCCATGAGCACTGAAGCTTTCTTT. This codes for CSVLPMSTEAFF.

The table lists this clonotype with many counts. The chain links TRBV6-6 to TRBJ1-5, with TRBD1 matching over 8 bases. The J segment lost 7 bases and the V segment lost 4 bases, leaving 3 bases of the junction unmatched. The germline V gene has CDR1 MNHNY and CDR2 SVGAGI (reference sequence). There are 13 residues in the CDR3. This chain's CDR3 is CASSSAGGQPQHF. The CDR3, as DNA: TGTGCCAGCAGTTCGGCAGGGGGCCAGCCCCAGCATTTT.

The rearrangement uses TRBV4-3 and TRBJ1-3; D not certain. The ends were cut back, 0 bases at V and 0 bases at J, with 15 bases in the middle. This CDR3 has 18 residues. Germline CDR1 is LGHNA and CDR2 is YSLEER. As DNA, the CDR3 is TGCGCCAGCAGCCAAGAGTGGGGAGGTCACCCCTCTGGAAACACCATATATTTT. Translated: CASSQEWGGHPSGNTIYF.

This clonotype showed up just a few times. This chain joins TRBV20-1 and TRBJ1-1; maybe TRBD1 (5 bases). Germline loops: CDR1 DFQATT, CDR2 SNEGSKA (reference sequence). The CDR3 spans 14 residues. V was pared by 0 bases and J by 5 bases, with 13 bases between. The CDR3 DNA reads TGCAGTGCTAGAGACGCGGGCAGGGCTACTGAAGCTTTCTTT. Its protein is CSARDAGRATEAFF.

J is TRBJ2-1 and V is TRBV14; perhaps D is TRBD1 or TRBD2 (6 bases each). V dropped 4 bases and J dropped 10 bases, with 17 bases sitting between them. Germline loops: CDR1 SGHDN, CDR2 FVKESK. This CDR3 has 14 amino acids. The CDR3 loop is CASSPRGAYLEQFF. DNA for the CDR3: TGTGCCAGCAGCCCAAGGGGGGCCTACCTCGAGCAGTTCTTC.

J is TRBJ2-3 and V is TRBV6-2 or TRBV6-3, with 7 nucleotides matching TRBD1. Looked up from germline, CDR1 is MNHEY and CDR2 is SVGEGT. V shed 4 bases, J shed 4 bases, and the junction held 5 bases outside the gene matches. CDR3 length equals 14 residues. The CDR3 is CASSSRTGADTQYF. CDR3 sequence (DNA): TGTGCCAGCAGTTCCCGGACAGGAGCAGATACGCAGTATTTT.

This clonotype has a handful of counts. The chain uses TRBV7-9 and TRBJ2-1, with no clear D. V lost 3 bases to trimming and J lost 8 bases, with 5 bases between them. CDR3 size: 11 residues. Germline CDR1 and CDR2: SEHNR and FQNEAQ (reference sequence). CDR3 nucleotides: TGTGCCAGCAGCTTCGCCTATGAGCAGTTCTTC. This translates into CASSFAYEQFF.

There are a few counts of this clonotype. The gene calls are TRBV9 and TRBJ1-5, with a tentative D call TRBD1 (5 bases). The CDR3 runs 14 residues. Between the trimmed V and J ends, which lost 0 bases and 3 bases, there was a span of 7 bases. Germline CDR1 reads SGDLS; CDR2 reads YYNGEE. CDR3 region: CASSVGGDNQPQHF. CDR3 in DNA: TGTGCCAGCAGCGTAGGAGGGGACAATCAGCCCCAGCATTTT.

This clonotype was seen more than once but under ten times. The CDR3 loop is CSASWRLDQPQHF. CDR3 bases: TGCAGTGCTAGTTGGAGGCTTGATCAGCCCCAGCATTTT. The V call is TRBV20-1, the J call TRBJ1-5; unclear D gene. The CDR3 runs to 13 residues. Trimming stripped 3 bases from V and 5 bases from J, with 11 bases between. Germline V gives CDR1 DFQATT, CDR2 SNEGSKA (reference sequence).

This clonotype showed up just a few times. The chain uses TRBV6-2 or TRBV6-3 and TRBJ2-7, with TRBD2 matching over 10 bases. V shed 6 bases, J shed 1 base, and the junction held 9 bases outside the gene matches. Germline V gives CDR1 MNHEY, CDR2 SVGEGT. This CDR3 spans 16 amino acids. CDR3 bases: TGTGCCAGCAGCACTCGGACTAGCGGAGGTTCCTACGAGCAGTACTTC. Protein product: CASSTRTSGGSYEQYF.

This chain connects TRBV6-2 or TRBV6-3 to TRBJ1-4; no clear D gene. V shed 7 bases and J shed 0 bases, with 9 bases lying between them. The CDR3 sequence is 14 residues long. From germline, CDR1 is MNHEY and CDR2 SVGEGT. CDR3: CASKEDATNEKLFF. Here the CDR3 DNA reads TGTGCCAGCAAGGAAGACGCAACTAATGAAAAACTGTTTTTT.

The V call is TRBV12-5, the J call TRBJ1-1; TRBD1 matches 7 bases. The CDR3 is made up of 14 amino acids. The V gene end was trimmed by 1 base and the J gene end by 1 base; junction bases not matched to a gene: 0. Germline assignment: CDR1 LGHNT and CDR2 FRNRAP. CDR3 amino acids: CASGLGQGNTEAFF. DNA for the CDR3: TGTGCTAGTGGTTTGGGACAGGGGAACACTGAAGCTTTCTTT.

The chain uses TRBV20-1 and TRBJ2-5; the match to TRBD1 covers 7 bases. Germline CDR1 and CDR2: DFQATT and SNEGSKA (reference sequence). This CDR3 region has 14 residues. Germline trimming cut 4 bases from V and 4 bases from J; bases unmatched to any gene: 9. CDR3 loop: CSATRQGLGETQYF. In DNA, the CDR3 is TGCAGTGCTACAAGACAGGGCTTAGGAGAGACCCAGTACTTC.

This clonotype has just a few counts. This chain connects TRBV24-1 to TRBJ1-5; D not resolved. Germline values: CDR1 KGHDR, CDR2 SFDVKD. V gave up 4 bases and J gave up 3 bases, with 6 bases separating them. CDR3 length: 13 amino acids. The CDR3 sequence is CATSDQYNQPQHF. DNA of the CDR3: TGTGCCACCAGTGACCAGTACAATCAGCCCCAGCATTTT.

This clonotype was seen a handful of times. The chain couples TRBV12-3 or TRBV12-4 to TRBJ2-5; D unresolved. V dropped 6 bases and J dropped 5 bases, with 10 bases sitting between them. This CDR3 has 12 residues. The DNA for the CDR3 is TGTGCCAGCAGACACTTAGGGGAGACCCAGTACTTC. The encoded protein is CASRHLGETQYF.

CDR3 coding DNA: TGTGCCTGGAGGCCGACTACTTTGGAGCAGTTCTTC. Translation gives CAWRPTTLEQFF. The chain couples TRBV30 to TRBJ2-1; maybe TRBD2 (5 bases). The CDR3 spans 12 residues. The germline CDR1 and CDR2 sequences are GTSNPN and SVGIG (reference sequence). Trimming stripped 3 bases from V and 10 bases from J, with 13 bases between.

The rearrangement joins TRBV20-1 to TRBJ2-6; 9 bases line up with TRBD1. V lost 6 bases and J lost 3; bases outside the gene matches: 6. There are 15 residues in the CDR3. Germline loops: CDR1 DFQATT, CDR2 SNEGSKA (reference sequence). The CDR3 coding sequence is TGCAGTGCCGCAGACAGGGGGAGTGGGGCCAACGTCCTGACTTTC. Amino acid sequence: CSAADRGSGANVLTF.

This clonotype came up once. V usage is TRBV5-6 and J usage is TRBJ1-2; 8 nucleotides align to TRBD1. The CDR3 is 16 amino acids. V lost 4 bases to trimming and J lost 0 bases; unmatched junction nucleotides: 8. Germline CDR1 SGHDT, CDR2 YYEEEE. CDR3 nucleotide sequence: TGTGCCAGCAGCCCGGACAGGGCGGCAGCTAACTATGGCTACACCTTC. It specifies CASSPDRAAANYGYTF.

The chain combines TRBV24-1 with TRBJ2-1, with 15 positions matching TRBD2. The V gene end was trimmed by 5 bases and the J gene end by 6 bases; junction bases not matched to a gene: 4. Germline CDR1 is KGHDR and CDR2 is SFDVKD. This CDR3 spans 16 amino acids. CDR3 in amino acids: CATSGGTSGRTNEQFF. In nucleotides, the CDR3 is TGTGCCACCAGTGGGGGGACTAGCGGGAGGACCAATGAGCAGTTCTTC.

CDR3 residues: CASGQGSNEKLFF. DNA of the CDR3: TGTGCCAGCGGGCAGGGTAGTAATGAAAAACTGTTTTTT. The chain combines TRBV6-6 with TRBJ1-4; TRBD1 is a possible D gene (5 bases). The CDR3 runs 13 residues. The germline CDR1 and CDR2 sequences are MNHNY and SVGAGI (reference sequence). Trimming cost V 8 bases and J 4 bases, with 11 bases left between them.

The chain joins TRBV3-1 to TRBJ2-5, with D perhaps TRBD1 or TRBD2 (6 bases each). V lost 10 bases, J lost 5 bases, and 29 bases lay in between. The germline V gene encodes CDR1 LGHDT and CDR2 YNNKEL (reference sequence). The length of the CDR3 is 17 residues. CDR3 residues: CATKPEGRTATQETQYF. CDR3 nucleotide sequence: TGTGCCACAAAACCGGAGGGGCGGACAGCCACCCAGGAGACCCAGTACTTC.

This clonotype was seen a few times. The genes are TRBV9 and TRBJ2-3; TRBD2 matches at 13 bases. Trimming took 3 bases from V and 3 from J; bases not matched to a gene: 1. Germline-derived CDR1 and CDR2 are SGDLS and YYNGEE. The CDR3 extends over 15 amino acids. The CDR3 loop is CASSGTSGRTDTQYF. In nucleotides, the CDR3 is TGTGCCAGCAGCGGGACTAGCGGGAGAACAGATACGCAGTATTTT.